These 13 T cell receptor beta chains came from one sample sequenced in a study of CXCR3-negative and CXCR3-positive naive CD8 T cells. TRB cDNA was prepared as libraries by UMI-labeled 5' RACE. TCRdb re-called the 5' RACE reads; every CDR3 protein appears as one record, without DNA. The sample table includes some 67,000 distinct CDR3 sequences. Sequenced input: naive CXCR3- CD8+ T cells from blood. Subset in this sample: CD45RO-CCR7+CD27+CD95- naive CD8+ T cells lacking CXCR3 (TNR3-). These receptors were collected from a human donor in good health. Some clones in this sample may be carry-over from other donors' samples.

V usage is TRBV28 and J usage is TRBJ2-7; TCRdb's assignment of TRBD2 cannot be checked, as there is no DNA. This CDR3 has 16 amino acids. CDR1 and CDR2 from the germline V gene are MDHEN and SYDVKM. The CDR3 sequence: CASSRQGFAGEWKQYF.

The V gene is TRBV20-1, the J gene TRBJ2-4; the D gene TCRdb calls, TRBD1, cannot be checked with no DNA. This CDR3 has 14 amino acids. Germline CDR1 is DFQATT and CDR2 is SNEGSKA (reference sequence). This CDR3 reads CSASRRIAKNIQYF.

The CDR3 is CASSYPEEVAGTGGSYTF. The genes are TRBV6-2 or TRBV6-3 and TRBJ1-2; TCRdb calls TRBD1, which cannot be checked without DNA. CDR1 and CDR2 from the germline V gene are MNHEY and SVGEGT. CDR3 length equals 18 residues.

This chain uses TRBV7-3 with TRBJ2-3. This CDR3 spans 13 amino acids. In germline, CDR1 is SGHTA, CDR2 FQGTGA. The CDR3 spells CASSSVLYDTQYF.

V and J are TRBV29-1 and TRBJ1-2; TCRdb designates TRBD1, a call that cannot be tested without DNA. This CDR3 has 11 amino acids. The V gene's germline CDR1 is SQVTM and CDR2 ANQGSEA. The CDR3 here is CSVAGDDGYTF.

The chain employs TRBV18 and TRBJ2-5. The CDR3 contains 14 residues. Germline values: CDR1 KGHSH, CDR2 LQKENI. The CDR3 loop reads CASSPRDTKETQYF.

V is TRBV12-3 or TRBV12-4 and J is TRBJ2-3; TCRdb names TRBD1, which stays unverified in the absence of DNA. The CDR3 sequence is 14 residues long. CDR3 loop: CASSTRWAPDTQYF.

This chain uses TRBV29-1 with TRBJ2-5; TCRdb gives TRBD1 as the D gene, but with no DNA this cannot be confirmed. Germline-derived CDR1 and CDR2 are SQVTM and ANQGSEA. This CDR3 region has 14 residues. CDR3 amino acids: CSVEVEGQLETQYF.

The chain uses TRBV7-9 and TRBJ2-2; checking the TCRdb D call of TRBD1 is not possible without DNA. The CDR3 extends over 15 amino acids. Germline values: CDR1 SEHNR, CDR2 FQNEAQ (reference sequence). CDR3 residues: CASSLAGAGTGELFF.

V gene TRBV7-6 combines with J gene TRBJ2-1; TCRdb returns TRBD2, unconfirmable since there is no DNA. Germline V gene lookup returns CDR1 SGHVS and CDR2 FNYEAQ. This CDR3 contains 17 residues. The CDR3: CASSFGEATAGRDEQFF.

This chain links TRBV29-1 with TRBJ2-1. CDR1 and CDR2 (germline): SQVTM, ANQGSEA. The CDR3 sequence is 11 residues long. This CDR3 reads CSVVAYNEQFF.

CDR3 in amino acids: CSVEGTGDHAEQYF. The chain combines TRBV29-1 with TRBJ2-7; TCRdb returns TRBD1, unconfirmable since there is no DNA. Looked up from germline, CDR1 is SQVTM and CDR2 is ANQGSEA. The CDR3 loop spans 14 amino acids.

This sequence joins TRBV4-2 and TRBJ2-7. Germline loops: CDR1 LGHNA, CDR2 YNFKEQ. The CDR3 has 13 amino acids. CDR3 protein: CASSQAWTYEQYF.